Listed below are T cell receptor beta chains from one sample, sequenced in a study of T-cell reconstitution after alpha-beta-depleted transplantation in children. TCRdb independently ran MiXCR on the PCR reads; one entry per CDR3 protein. The data contain a few hundred thousand distinct CDR3 sequences, under 30% of them seen just once; the ten biggest clones take up about 5%. The starting material was PBMCs, mostly from graft donor cells, obtained 360 days after TCRalphabeta/CD19-depleted stem cell transplant. These receptors all stem from a female patient aged 2 to 10 who had a stem cell transplant for congenital amegakaryocytic thrombocytopenia, so the T cells may come from the graft donor. The CDR3 runs from the conserved cysteine through the conserved F or W. The D gene is left open where the match is weak. The size field is filled for only some rows; it gives once, few, many or a size class.

>TRBV29-1|.|TRBD1|TRBJ2-3
CSVVPTGSLTDTQYF
TGCAGCGTTGTCCCGACAGGGTCCCTCACAGATACGCAGTATTTT
>TRBV12-3/TRBV12-4|.|.|TRBJ2-7
CASTADRHSYEQYF
TGTGCCAGCACGGCTGACCGACACTCCTACGAGCAGTACTTC
>TRBV27|.|.|TRBJ1-5
CASSPTGGGISNQPQHF
TGTGCCAGCAGTCCCACGGGGGGCGGTATTAGCAATCAGCCCCAGCATTTT
>TRBV4-1|.|.|TRBJ1-3
CASSQVWQASSGNTIYF
TGCGCCAGCAGCCAAGTATGGCAGGCGAGCTCTGGAAACACCATATATTTT
>TRBV7-3|.|TRBD2|TRBJ2-3
CASSLHGGGPTDTQYF
TGTGCCAGCAGCTTACACGGGGGGGGACCCACAGATACGCAGTATTTT
>TRBV9|.|.|TRBJ2-1
CASSVEGGGKYNEQFF
TGTGCCAGCAGCGTAGAGGGGGGGGGTAAATACAATGAGCAGTTCTTC
>TRBV5-1|few|TRBD2|TRBJ2-1
CASSTLLAGGPEEQFF
TGCGCCAGCAGCACCCTACTAGCGGGGGGGCCGGAGGAGCAGTTCTTC
>TRBV7-2|many|TRBD1|TRBJ2-3
CASSLGRWDSGTDTQYF
TGTGCCAGCAGCTTAGGTCGGTGGGACAGTGGAACAGATACGCAGTATTTT
>TRBV12-3/TRBV12-4|.|.|TRBJ1-1
CASSLILVRREGTEAFF
TGTGCCAGCAGTTTGATCCTGGTTCGCAGGGAAGGTACTGAAGCTTTCTTT
>TRBV29-1|many|.|TRBJ1-1
CSVLQGTTEAFF
TGCAGCGTCCTACAGGGAACCACTGAAGCTTTCTTT
>TRBV7-2|.|TRBD1|TRBJ2-1
CASSTDRGDNEQFF
TGTGCCAGCAGTACGGACAGGGGTGACAATGAGCAGTTCTTC
>TRBV6-1|few|TRBD2|TRBJ2-1
CASSRPSSGGAHEQFF
TGTGCCAGCAGTCGTCCTTCTAGCGGGGGGGCCCATGAGCAGTTCTTC
>TRBV4-2|once|.|TRBJ2-2
CASSPRSGQKVGANTGELFF
TGTGCCAGCAGCCCGCGGTCGGGCCAAAAAGTGGGGGCGAACACCGGGGAGCTGTTTTTT
>TRBV5-1|.|.|TRBJ1-1
CASSLERSEAFF
TGCGCCAGCAGCTTGGAGAGGAGTGAAGCTTTCTTT
>TRBV3-1|.|TRBD1|TRBJ1-1
CASSQRGQGHPPAGEAFF
TGTGCCAGCAGCCAAAGGGGACAGGGGCATCCCCCAGCTGGTGAAGCTTTCTTT
>TRBV3-1|few|.|TRBJ2-1
CASSQQFQGRNYNEQFF
TGTGCCAGCAGCCAACAATTCCAGGGGAGAAACTACAATGAGCAGTTCTTC
>TRBV29-1|few|TRBD1|TRBJ1-4
CSVVGQGASEKLFF
TGCAGCGTGGTTGGACAGGGGGCTTCTGAAAAACTGTTTTTT
>TRBV4-2|.|TRBD2|TRBJ2-1
CASSPQLAGALDPSGVSEQFF
TGTGCCAGCAGCCCCCAGCTAGCGGGGGCCCTTGATCCCTCCGGGGTCTCTGAGCAGTTCTTC
>TRBV12-3/TRBV12-4|many|TRBD1|TRBJ2-2
CASSLTGVTGELFF
TGTGCCAGCAGTTTGACAGGGGTAACCGGGGAGCTGTTTTTT
>TRBV12-3/TRBV12-4|few|.|TRBJ2-5
CASSEIQETQYF
TGTGCCAGCAGTGAAATCCAAGAGACCCAGTACTTC
>TRBV4-1|.|TRBD1|TRBJ2-7
CASSPSGGYYEQYF
TGCGCCAGCAGCCCCTCAGGGGGTTACTACGAGCAGTACTTC
>TRBV18|few|.|TRBJ1-2
CASSPPGVDGYTF
TGTGCCAGCTCACCACCGGGAGTGGATGGCTACACCTTC
>TRBV28|many|.|TRBJ1-2
CASSLSFGASAIRGYTF
TGTGCCAGCAGTTTATCTTTCGGGGCCTCGGCTATTCGGGGCTACACCTTC
>TRBV19|few|.|TRBJ1-5
CASTHTSNQPQHF
TGTGCCAGTACTCATACGAGCAATCAGCCCCAGCATTTT
>TRBV30|.|.|TRBJ2-1
CAWSTEQGYNEQFF
TGTGCCTGGAGTACGGAACAGGGTTACAATGAGCAGTTCTTC
>TRBV3-1|few|.|TRBJ2-7
CASSQKRPQDSYEQYF
TGTGCCAGCAGCCAGAAAAGGCCCCAGGACTCCTACGAGCAGTACTTC
>TRBV12-3/TRBV12-4|few|TRBD1|TRBJ2-7
CASSFTGGGEQYF
TGTGCCAGCAGTTTCACAGGGGGTGGCGAGCAGTACTTC
>TRBV20-1|many|.|TRBJ2-3
CSASVRADTQYF
TGCAGTGCTAGTGTGCGAGCAGATACGCAGTATTTT
>TRBV12-3/TRBV12-4|.|.|TRBJ2-1
CASSFRGNTYNEQFF
TGTGCCAGCAGTTTCCGGGGAAACACCTACAATGAGCAGTTCTTC
>TRBV5-1|.|TRBD2|TRBJ2-3
CASSLGTSGGATDTQYF
TGCGCCAGCAGCCTCGGGACTAGCGGGGGGGCCACAGATACGCAGTATTTT
>TRBV5-1|few|.|TRBJ2-7
CASSFRTDLEQYF
TGCGCCAGCAGCTTTCGGACGGACCTCGAGCAGTACTTC